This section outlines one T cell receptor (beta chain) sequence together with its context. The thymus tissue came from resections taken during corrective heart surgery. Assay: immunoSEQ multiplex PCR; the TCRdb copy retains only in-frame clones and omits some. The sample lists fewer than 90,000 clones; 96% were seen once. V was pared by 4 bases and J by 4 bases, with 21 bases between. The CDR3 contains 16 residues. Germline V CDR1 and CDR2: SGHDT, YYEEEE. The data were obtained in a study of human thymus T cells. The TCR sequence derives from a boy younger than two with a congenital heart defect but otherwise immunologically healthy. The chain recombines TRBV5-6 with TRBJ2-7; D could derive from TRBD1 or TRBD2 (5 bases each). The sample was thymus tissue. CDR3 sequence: CASSLEGQGRAYEQYF. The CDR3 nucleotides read TGTGCCAGCAGCCTTGAGGGGCAGGGAAGAGCTTACGAGCAGTACTTC.